One sample yielded the 30 T cell receptor beta chains listed below, sequenced in a study of T cell repertoires in cytomegalovirus infection. Their recognized antigens are unknown. Each CDR3 protein is one row after TCRdb ran MiXCR on the reads. The sample includes about a million distinct CDR3 sequences, around 30% of them seen just once. The sequencing used cultured CD8+ T cells from PBMCs, collected from culture after CMV antigen stimulation. Receptors originate from a human donor in good health (CMV status not recorded). Some clones in this sample may be carry-over from other donors' samples.

With respect to this clonotype: Compared with germline, one end of the junction differs, possibly owing to a read error. The chain recombines TRBV7-4 with TRBJ2-7; the match to TRBD1 covers 7 bases. The CDR3 has 15 amino acids. Germline CDR1 is SGHVT and CDR2 is SQSDAQ. The CDR3 loop reads CTSSLGTANSYEQYF. CDR3 coding DNA: TGTACCAGCAGCCTTGGGACAGCGAACTCCTACGAGCAGTACTTC.

The chain carries TRBV6-6 and TRBJ2-7; 10 bases are shared with TRBD1. The CDR3 runs to 16 residues. CDR1 and CDR2 (germline): MNHNY, SVGAGI (reference sequence). V dropped 2 bases and J dropped 2; count of bases not matched to a gene: 6. The CDR3 sequence is CASSYPRDRGTYEQYF. The CDR3 DNA sequence: TGTGCCAGCAGTTACCCCCGGGACAGGGGAACCTACGAGCAGTACTTC.

The chain carries TRBV29-1 and TRBJ1-3, with a weak D call TRBD1 (5 bases). With 1 base removed from V and 2 bases from J, the gap between germline ends came to 18 bases. CDR3 length: 17 amino acids. Germline V gives CDR1 SQVTM, CDR2 ANQGSEA. CDR3 bases: TGCAGCGTTGAAGCCGCCTTGACAGCCGCCCCTGGAAACACCATATATTTT. Amino acids: CSVEAALTAAPGNTIYF.

This clonotype occurred a few times. V and J are TRBV6-6 and TRBJ2-1; TRBD1 matches at 9 bases. CDR1 and CDR2 (germline): MNHNY, SVGAGI (reference sequence). J lost 10 bases, V lost 5 bases, and 15 bases had no gene match. This CDR3 region has 16 residues. The DNA for the CDR3 is TGTGCCAGCAGTCTCGCGGGACAGGGACTCGACGAGGAGCAGTTCTTC. Its protein is CASSLAGQGLDEEQFF.

In DNA form, the CDR3 reads TGCGCCAGCACCCTCAGTTCTCCCGGGGCCTACAATGAGCAGTTCTTC. Amino acids: CASTLSSPGAYNEQFF. This rearrangement joins TRBV10-2 to TRBJ2-1, with D tentatively TRBD2 (5 bases). Germline V gene sequence: CDR1 WSHSY, CDR2 SAAADI. CDR3 length: 16 amino acids. V lost 7 bases and J lost 2, with 18 bases in between.

This clonotype was detected a few times. This chain joins TRBV27 and TRBJ2-2; 9 bases map to TRBD1. The J segment lost 9 bases and the V segment lost 1 base, leaving 9 bases of the junction unmatched. The CDR3 runs 16 residues. Per the germline V gene, CDR1 is MNHEY and CDR2 is SMNVEV (reference sequence). DNA for the CDR3: TGTGCCAGCAGTTTATACCGGGACAGGGTCGACAGGGAGCTGTTTTTT. Protein product: CASSLYRDRVDRELFF.

This clonotype was observed a handful of times. V usage is TRBV27 and J usage is TRBJ2-7; TRBD2 agrees at 9 bases. Germline assignment: CDR1 MNHEY and CDR2 SMNVEV (reference sequence). There are 15 residues in the CDR3. V was clipped by 2 bases and J by 5 bases; unmatched bases: 7. CDR3 sequence reads: CASSLRASGVHEQYV. CDR3 nucleotides: TGTGCCAGCAGTTTAAGGGCTAGCGGGGTTCACGAGCAGTACGTC.

Of note for this clonotype: A much larger clone lies a single base off, so this may be a read error. This chain links TRBV6-1 with TRBJ1-1; perhaps TRBD1 as D (5 bases). The CDR3 contains 13 residues. Germline V gives CDR1 MNHNS, CDR2 SASEGT. Deletions cut 8 bases from V and 1 base from J, with 11 bases between. DNA of the CDR3: TGTGCCAGCGGTGTACAGGCGAACACTGAAGCTTTCTTT. It yields the protein CASGVQANTEAFF.

In its sample, this clonotype was seen many times. CDR3 sequence: CASSLGVPYEQYV. The DNA of the CDR3 is TGTGCCAGCAGTTTGGGGGTTCCCTACGAGCAGTACGTC. The chain combines TRBV12-3 or TRBV12-4 with TRBJ2-7; D is perhaps TRBD1 or TRBD2 (5 bases each). Trimming cost V 3 bases and J 2 bases, with 8 bases left between them. CDR3 length equals 13 residues.

This clonotype has more than one count but fewer than ten. This chain uses TRBV2 with TRBJ2-7; 8 positions match TRBD1. Germline V gene data show CDR1 as SNHLY and CDR2 as FYNNEI. The CDR3 extends over 14 amino acids. J gave up 2 bases and V 6 bases, and 6 bases lay outside the gene matches. The DNA for the CDR3 is TGTGCCAGCAGGGACAGGGTACTAACCTACGAGCAGTACGTC. This sequence encodes CASRDRVLTYEQYV.

This clonotype was counted a few times. The DNA for the CDR3 is TGTGCCAGCAGCACACCTTCACCGTACAATGAGCAGTTCTTC. Amino acids: CASSTPSPYNEQFF. The chain carries TRBV11-3 and TRBJ2-1; D unresolved. V dropped 5 bases and J dropped 4 bases, with 12 bases sitting between them. This CDR3 has 14 amino acids. The germline gives CDR1 SGHNT, CDR2 YENEEA.

About this clonotype: A much larger clone differs from this one at a single base, so this may be a read error. The chain recombines TRBV7-6 with TRBJ2-1; the D gene is possibly TRBD1 (7 bases). Germline V gene data show CDR1 as SGHVS and CDR2 as FNYEAQ. The CDR3 runs to 13 residues. The CDR3 DNA sequence: TGTGCCGGCAGGGGGGCAGGAGACAATGAGCAGTTCTTC. Encoded protein: CAGRGAGDNEQFF.

The table lists this clonotype with a few counts. This chain connects TRBV7-6 to TRBJ2-7; perhaps TRBD1 as D (6 bases). V shed 2 bases and J shed 3 bases, with 8 bases lying between them. CDR3 length: 13 residues. CDR1 is SGHVS, CDR2 FNYEAQ, per germline. The CDR3 nucleotides are TGTGCCAGCAGCTTACAGGGGAACTACGAGCAGTACTTC. This encodes CASSLQGNYEQYF.

This clonotype was observed a few times. V gene TRBV5-5 combines with J gene TRBJ2-2, with 9 bases aligning to TRBD1. The junction had 8 bases not matched to a gene; V was cut back by 4 bases and J by 4 bases. The CDR3 totals 16 residues. Germline V lookup: CDR1 SGHKS, CDR2 YYEKEE (reference sequence). The CDR3 DNA sequence: TGTGCCAGCAGCCCCACAGGGGGCATCGGCACCGGGGAGCTGTTTTTT. This sequence encodes CASSPTGGIGTGELFF.

The chain combines TRBV7-3 with TRBJ2-2; 7 bases line up with TRBD2. V lost 8 bases, J lost 5 bases, and 11 bases stayed unmatched. Germline values: CDR1 SGHTA, CDR2 FQGTGA. The CDR3 is 15 residues long. CDR3 protein: CASGSGGGWTGELFF. The DNA for the CDR3 is TGTGCCAGCGGCTCGGGGGGAGGCTGGACCGGGGAGCTGTTTTTT.

Regarding this clonotype: With a much larger clone just one base away, this may be a read error. The chain joins TRBV7-2 to TRBJ2-5; 14 bases align to TRBD2. Germline V gene data show CDR1 as SGHTA and CDR2 as FQGNSA. V shed 10 bases, J shed 5 bases, and the junction held 12 bases outside the gene matches. This CDR3 has 16 amino acids. CDR3 loop: CANSSGTSGGRETQYF. The CDR3 DNA follows: TGTGCCAACAGTTCCGGGACTAGCGGGGGCCGGGAGACCCAGTACTTC. The full variable domain, rest sourced from reference TRBV7-2 and TRBJ2-5, is GAGVSQSPSNKVTEKGKDVELRCDPISGHTALYWYRQSLGQGLEFLIYFQGNSAPDKSGLPSDRFSAERTGGSVSTLTIQRTQQEDSAVYLCANSSGTSGGRETQYFGPGTRLLVL.

J is TRBJ1-5 and V is TRBV28, with D possibly matching TRBD1 (5 bases). Trimming pared 2 bases from V and 2 bases from J, leaving 19 bases between. The CDR3 consists of 18 residues. CDR1 is MDHEN, CDR2 SYDVKM, per germline. CDR3 residues: CASSLRGLGLGGNQPQHF. The CDR3 bases are TGTGCCAGCAGTTTACGAGGGCTCGGCTTAGGGGGCAATCAGCCCCAGCATTTT.

The CDR3 spells CASSQDGSTAGANVLTF. CDR3 nucleotides: TGCGCCAGCAGCCAAGATGGGAGCACAGCCGGGGCCAACGTCCTGACTTTC. The chain carries TRBV4-3 and TRBJ2-6; D might be TRBD2 (5 bases). The germline V and J ends were trimmed by 0 bases and 4 bases, with 13 bases remaining between them. Looked up from germline, CDR1 is LGHNA and CDR2 is YSLEER. The CDR3 extends over 17 amino acids.

This clonotype was detected only a few times. CDR3 sequence (DNA): TGTGCCAGCAGCTTAGAGCCCCGAACTGGGGCCAACGTCCTGACTTTC. It translates to CASSLEPRTGANVLTF. The V and J genes are TRBV7-6 and TRBJ2-6, with D hard to call. Per the germline V gene, CDR1 is SGHVS and CDR2 is FNYEAQ. Trimming took off 1 base at V and 2 bases at J, with 9 bases between the two ends. The CDR3 loop spans 16 amino acids.

The chain uses TRBV7-8 and TRBJ2-7; D remains ambiguous. CDR1 and CDR2 (germline): SGHVS, FQNEAQ. CDR3 length: 13 amino acids. V was pared by 0 bases and J by 3 bases, with 6 bases between. CDR3 nucleotide sequence: TGTGCCAGCAGCTTAGCGAACAGCTACGAGCAGTACTTC. It is translated as CASSLANSYEQYF.

The table lists this clonotype with a few counts. CDR3 coding DNA: TGTGCCATCAGTGGGGACAGTTTCTACGAGCAGTACGTC. It codes for CAISGDSFYEQYV. This chain links TRBV10-3 with TRBJ2-7; TRBD1 agrees at 7 bases. The V and J ends lost 4 bases and 3 bases, in that order; junction bases with no gene match: 3. This CDR3 region has 13 residues. Germline V gene data show CDR1 as ENHRY and CDR2 as SYGVKD.

The chain carries TRBV4-3 and TRBJ1-5, with a tentative D call TRBD1 (5 bases). V lost 1 base and J 6 bases, leaving 16 bases between the germline ends. Per the germline V gene, CDR1 is LGHNA and CDR2 is YSLEER. This CDR3 has 16 amino acids. This CDR3 is CASSQGRGGEGQPQHF. The CDR3 DNA is TGCGCCAGCAGCCAAGGTCGTGGAGGGGAGGGTCAGCCCCAGCATTTT.

As to this clonotype: This may be a read error, as it is one base from a much larger clone. The V gene is TRBV11-1, the J gene TRBJ1-1; D not resolved. V dropped 3 bases and J dropped 2 bases, with 10 bases sitting between them. This CDR3 has 14 residues. Germline assignment: CDR1 SGHAT and CDR2 FQDESV (reference sequence). CDR3 nucleotide sequence: TGTGCCAGCAGCTTGACAAAAATAAACACTGAAGCTTTCTTT. It encodes CASSLTKINTEAFF.

Only a few counts were recorded for this clonotype. CDR3 amino acids: CASSEITKGEQFF. As DNA, the CDR3 is TGTGCCAGCAGTGAAATTACGAAGGGGGAGCAGTTCTTC. The rearrangement joins TRBV2 to TRBJ2-1; maybe TRBD1 (5 bases). The CDR3 is 13 residues long. Germline CDR1 reads SNHLY; CDR2 reads FYNNEI. V lost 2 bases and J lost 10, with 12 bases in between.

The V gene is TRBV28, the J gene TRBJ2-1; 11 positions match TRBD2. This CDR3 region has 15 residues. Per germline, CDR1 MDHEN and CDR2 SYDVKM. V lost 7 bases, J lost 5 bases, and 7 bases stayed unmatched. DNA for the CDR3: TGTGCCAGCATGTTACTAGCGGGGGCCCACAATGAGCAGTTCTTC. It encodes CASMLLAGAHNEQFF.

This clonotype occurred many times. The DNA for the CDR3 is TGCGCCAGCAGCAACGGGACAGGCTGGGCTGAAGCTTTCTTT. Protein sequence: CASSNGTGWAEAFF. V gene TRBV5-1 combines with J gene TRBJ1-1; 8 positions agree with TRBD1. The CDR3 loop spans 14 amino acids. From germline, CDR1 is SGHRS and CDR2 YFSETQ. Germline trimming cut 4 bases from V and 6 bases from J; bases unmatched to any gene: 8.

There are a few counts of this clonotype. The chain has TRBV7-6 and TRBJ1-2; D not resolved. The CDR3 sequence is 12 residues long. V lost 2 bases and J lost 4, with 5 bases in between. The germline CDR1 and CDR2 sequences are SGHVS and FNYEAQ. The DNA of the CDR3 is TGTGCCAGCAGCTTACCCCCCTATGGCTACACCTTC. Translated, it gives CASSLPPYGYTF.

CDR3 DNA: TGTGCCAGCAGCATCCGATACGGGACTCCCTACGAGCAGTACTTC. This encodes CASSIRYGTPYEQYF. V is TRBV28 and J is TRBJ2-7, with D possibly TRBD2 on 6 matching bases. This CDR3 spans 15 amino acids. Trimming left V 6 bases short and J 2 bases short, with 17 bases between. Per the germline V gene, CDR1 is MDHEN and CDR2 is SYDVKM. Complete variable domain (other parts from reference TRBV28 and TRBJ2-7): DVKVTQSSRYLVKRTGEKVFLECVQDMDHENMFWYRQDPGLGLRLIYFSYDVKMKEKGDIPEGYSVSREKKERFSLILESASTNQTSMYLCASSIRYGTPYEQYFGPGTRLTVT.

This clonotype has a handful of counts. The V and J genes are TRBV4-1 and TRBJ1-6; D remains unclear. This CDR3 comprises 15 residues. V lost 1 base, J lost 7 bases, and 11 bases lay in between. Germline values: CDR1 MGHRA, CDR2 YSYEKL. CDR3 in amino acids: CASSQGATYNSPLHF. CDR3 nucleotides: TGCGCCAGCAGCCAAGGCGCGACATACAATTCACCCCTCCACTTT.

The chain carries TRBV27 and TRBJ2-1; D could derive from TRBD1 or TRBD2 (5 bases each). The germline V and J ends were trimmed by 8 bases and 5 bases, with 13 bases remaining between them. In germline, CDR1 is MNHEY, CDR2 SMNVEV (reference sequence). The CDR3 totals 13 residues. The CDR3 DNA reads as TGTGCCAGCTCCCCGGGACCAAACAATGAGCAGTTCTTC. This gives the protein CASSPGPNNEQFF.